Presented here are 3 T cell receptor beta chains from one specimen sequenced in a study of spatial heterogeneity in lung cancer. TCRdb analysed the 5' RACE reads with MiXCR anew, one entry per CDR3 protein. The table records about 82,000 distinct CDR3 sequences, roughly 12% of them present only once. Time point described: sample taken at primary tumor resection. No cell sorting; template was whole RNA from tumor, lung tissue or PBMC. The material was PBMCs, obtained at surgery. These receptors were obtained from a male donor with early-stage non-small cell lung cancer.

This clonotype was counted a few times. This chain joins TRBV20-1 and TRBJ1-1; D gene unclear. This CDR3 has 12 amino acids. Trimming stripped 7 bases from V and 0 bases from J, with 9 bases between. The V gene's germline CDR1 is DFQATT and CDR2 SNEGSKA (reference sequence). The CDR3 coding sequence is TGCAGTGGGAGTGGATTGAACACTGAAGCTTTCTTT. Residues: CSGSGLNTEAFF.

The chain carries TRBV7-9 and TRBJ2-6; D uncertain. V was pared by 4 bases and J by 2 bases, with 9 bases between. The CDR3 contains 15 residues. Germline V gene lookup returns CDR1 SEHNR and CDR2 FQNEAQ (reference sequence). CDR3 protein: CASSSVVAGANVLTF. The CDR3 DNA reads as TGTGCCAGCAGCTCGGTCGTTGCTGGGGCCAACGTCCTGACTTTC. The full variable domain, rest sourced from reference TRBV7-9 and TRBJ2-6, is DTGVSQNPRHKITKRGQNVTFRCDPISEHNRLYWYRQTLGQGPEFLTYFQNEAQLEKSRLLSDRFSAERPKGSFSTLEIQRTEQGDSAMYLCASSSVVAGANVLTFGAGSRLTVL.

A few counts support this clonotype. This sequence joins TRBV6-5 and TRBJ2-1, with a possible D match to TRBD2 (6 bases). The CDR3 spans 13 residues. Trimming took off 6 bases at V and 10 bases at J, with 16 bases between the two ends. The germline V gene has CDR1 MNHEY and CDR2 SVGAGI. CDR3 loop: CASRPDNSGEQFF. As DNA, the CDR3 is TGTGCCAGCAGACCAGACAACAGCGGGGAGCAGTTCTTC.